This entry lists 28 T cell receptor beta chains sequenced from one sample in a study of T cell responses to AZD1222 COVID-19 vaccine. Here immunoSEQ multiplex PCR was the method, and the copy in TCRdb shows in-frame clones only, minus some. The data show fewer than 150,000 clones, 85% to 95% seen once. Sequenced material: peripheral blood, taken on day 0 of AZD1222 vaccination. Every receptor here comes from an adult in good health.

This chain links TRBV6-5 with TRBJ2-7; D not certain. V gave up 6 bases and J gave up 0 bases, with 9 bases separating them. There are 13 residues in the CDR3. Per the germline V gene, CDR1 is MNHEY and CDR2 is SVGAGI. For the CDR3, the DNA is TGTGCCAGCAGCAAGGGAAGCTCCTACGAGCAGTACTTC. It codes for CASSKGSSYEQYF.

This chain's CDR3 is CATSRGGTGGVGLFF. For the CDR3, the DNA is TGTGCCACCAGCAGAGGAGGGACAGGGGGAGTGGGACTGTTTTTT. The J gene is TRBJ1-4, the V gene TRBV15; 11 nucleotides align to TRBD1. The CDR3 covers 15 residues. V gave up 1 base and J gave up 13 bases; unmatched junction bases: 8. Germline CDR1 LNHNV, CDR2 YYDKDF (reference sequence). Based on the CDR3 plus reference TRBV15 and TRBJ1-4, the full variable domain is DAMVIQNPRYQVTQFGKPVTLSCSQTLNHNVMYWYQQKSSQAPKLLFHYYDKDFNNEADTPDNFQSRRPNTSFCFLDIRSPGLGDTAMYLCATSRGGTGGVGLFFGSGTQLSVL.

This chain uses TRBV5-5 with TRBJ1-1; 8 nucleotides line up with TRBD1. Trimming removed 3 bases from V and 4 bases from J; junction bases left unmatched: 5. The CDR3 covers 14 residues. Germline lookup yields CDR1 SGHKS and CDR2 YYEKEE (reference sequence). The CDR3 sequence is CASSSRGLGTEAFF. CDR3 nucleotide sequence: TGTGCCAGCAGCTCCAGGGGGCTGGGCACTGAAGCTTTCTTT.

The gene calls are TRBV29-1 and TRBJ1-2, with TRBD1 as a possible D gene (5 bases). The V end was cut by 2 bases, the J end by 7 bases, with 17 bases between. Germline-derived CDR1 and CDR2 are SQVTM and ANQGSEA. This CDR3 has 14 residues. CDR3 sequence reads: CSVELVAGTGGYTF. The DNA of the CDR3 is TGCAGCGTTGAATTGGTCGCCGGGACGGGTGGCTACACCTTC.

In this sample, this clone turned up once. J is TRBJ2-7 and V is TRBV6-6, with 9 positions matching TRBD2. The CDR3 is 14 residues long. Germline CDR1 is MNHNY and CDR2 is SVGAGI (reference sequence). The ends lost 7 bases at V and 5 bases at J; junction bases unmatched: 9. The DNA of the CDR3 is TGTGCCAGCAACCAGCGGGGGGCGGTGGACGAGCAGTACTTC. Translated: CASNQRGAVDEQYF.

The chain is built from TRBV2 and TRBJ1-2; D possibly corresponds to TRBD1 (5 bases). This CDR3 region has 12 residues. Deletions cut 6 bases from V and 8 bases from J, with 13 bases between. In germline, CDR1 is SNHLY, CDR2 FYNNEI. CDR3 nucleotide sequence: TGTGCCAGCAGGGACACACGTCAGGGCTACACCTTC. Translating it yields CASRDTRQGYTF.

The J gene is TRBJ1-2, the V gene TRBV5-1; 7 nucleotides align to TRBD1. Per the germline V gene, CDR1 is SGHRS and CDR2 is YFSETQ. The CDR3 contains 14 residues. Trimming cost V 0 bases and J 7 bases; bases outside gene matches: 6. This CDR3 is CASSLGTGLSGYTF. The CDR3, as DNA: TGCGCCAGCAGCTTGGGGACAGGCCTCAGTGGCTACACCTTC.

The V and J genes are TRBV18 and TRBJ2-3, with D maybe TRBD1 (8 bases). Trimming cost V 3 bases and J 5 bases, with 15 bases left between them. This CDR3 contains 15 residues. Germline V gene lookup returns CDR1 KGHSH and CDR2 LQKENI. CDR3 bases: TGTGCCAGCTCACCTTCGACAGGGGAGGGAGATACGCAGTATTTT. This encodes CASSPSTGEGDTQYF.

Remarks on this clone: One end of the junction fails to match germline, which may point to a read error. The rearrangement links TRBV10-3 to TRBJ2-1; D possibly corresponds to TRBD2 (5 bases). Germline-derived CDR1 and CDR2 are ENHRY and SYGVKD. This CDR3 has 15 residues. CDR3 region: CAIKEETLSYNEQLF. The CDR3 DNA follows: TGTGCCATCAAGGAGGAGACCCTCTCCTACAATGAGCAGCTCTTC.

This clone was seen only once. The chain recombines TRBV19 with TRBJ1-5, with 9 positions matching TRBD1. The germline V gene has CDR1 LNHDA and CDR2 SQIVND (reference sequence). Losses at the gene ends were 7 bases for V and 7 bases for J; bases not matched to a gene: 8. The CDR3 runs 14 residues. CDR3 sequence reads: CASTPTGGGQPQHF. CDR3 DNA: TGTGCCAGTACTCCGACAGGGGGAGGACAGCCCCAGCATTTT.

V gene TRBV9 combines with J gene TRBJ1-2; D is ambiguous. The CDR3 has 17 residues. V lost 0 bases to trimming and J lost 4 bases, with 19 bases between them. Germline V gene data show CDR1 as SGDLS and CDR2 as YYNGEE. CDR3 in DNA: TGTGCCAGCAGCGTAGCTATGAGGGCAGGAGGTAGCTATGGCTACACCTTC. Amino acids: CASSVAMRAGGSYGYTF.

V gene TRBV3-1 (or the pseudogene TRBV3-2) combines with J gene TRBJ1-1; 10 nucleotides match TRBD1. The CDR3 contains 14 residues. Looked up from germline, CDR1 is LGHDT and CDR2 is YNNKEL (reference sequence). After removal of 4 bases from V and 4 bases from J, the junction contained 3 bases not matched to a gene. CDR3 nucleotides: TGTGCCAGCAGCCTAGGGACAGGGGTCACTGAAGCTTTCTTT. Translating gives CASSLGTGVTEAFF.

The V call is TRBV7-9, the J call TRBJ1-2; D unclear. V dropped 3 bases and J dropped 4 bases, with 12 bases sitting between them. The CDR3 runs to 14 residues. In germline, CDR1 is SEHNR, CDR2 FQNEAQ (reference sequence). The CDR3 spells CASSLATELYGYTF. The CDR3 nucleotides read TGTGCCAGCAGCTTGGCCACTGAACTCTATGGCTACACCTTC.

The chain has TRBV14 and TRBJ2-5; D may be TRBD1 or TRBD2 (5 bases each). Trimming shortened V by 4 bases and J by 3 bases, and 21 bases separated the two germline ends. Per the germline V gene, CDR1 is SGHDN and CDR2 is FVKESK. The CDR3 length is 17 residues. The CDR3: CASSPGDPFTGKETQYF. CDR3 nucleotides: TGTGCCAGCAGCCCCGGGGACCCTTTTACAGGAAAAGAGACCCAGTACTTC.

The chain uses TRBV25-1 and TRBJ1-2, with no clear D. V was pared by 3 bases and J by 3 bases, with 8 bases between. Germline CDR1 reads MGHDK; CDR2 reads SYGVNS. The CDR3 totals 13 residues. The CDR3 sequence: CASSDYGDYGYTF. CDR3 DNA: TGTGCCAGCAGTGATTACGGCGACTATGGCTACACCTTC.

CDR3 amino acids: CASSYGDRLEAFF. The CDR3 DNA follows: TGTGCCAGCAGTTACGGAGACAGATTGGAAGCTTTCTTT. This rearrangement joins TRBV6-5 to TRBJ1-1; D may be TRBD1 (5 bases). The CDR3 is 13 residues long. Germline V gene lookup returns CDR1 MNHEY and CDR2 SVGAGI. The V end lost 2 bases, the J end lost 8 bases, and 12 bases lay between the germline ends.

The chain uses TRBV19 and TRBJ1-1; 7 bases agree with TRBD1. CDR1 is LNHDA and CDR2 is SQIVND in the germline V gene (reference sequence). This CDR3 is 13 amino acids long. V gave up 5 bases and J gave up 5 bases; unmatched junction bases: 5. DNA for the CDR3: TGTGCCAGTAGTCAACAGGGGAGGACTGAAGCTTTCTTT. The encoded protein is CASSQQGRTEAFF.

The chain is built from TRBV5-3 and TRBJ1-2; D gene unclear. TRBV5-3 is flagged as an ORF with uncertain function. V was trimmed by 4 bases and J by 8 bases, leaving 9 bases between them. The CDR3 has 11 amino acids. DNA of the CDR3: TGTGCCAGAAGCCTGGGAGGGGGCTACACCTTC. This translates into CARSLGGGYTF.

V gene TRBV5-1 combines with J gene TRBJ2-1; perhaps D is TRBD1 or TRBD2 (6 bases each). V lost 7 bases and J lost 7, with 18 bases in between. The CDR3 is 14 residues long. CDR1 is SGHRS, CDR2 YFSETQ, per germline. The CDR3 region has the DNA TGCGCCAGCCATGGGACTGGGGGCGGGAATGAGCAGTTCTTC. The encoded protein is CASHGTGGGNEQFF.

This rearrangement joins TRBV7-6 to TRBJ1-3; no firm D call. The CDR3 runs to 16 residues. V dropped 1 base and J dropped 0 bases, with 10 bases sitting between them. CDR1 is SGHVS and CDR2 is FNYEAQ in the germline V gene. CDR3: CASSLGLGSSGNTIYF. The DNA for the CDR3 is TGTGCCAGCAGCTTAGGACTAGGAAGCTCTGGAAACACCATATATTTT.

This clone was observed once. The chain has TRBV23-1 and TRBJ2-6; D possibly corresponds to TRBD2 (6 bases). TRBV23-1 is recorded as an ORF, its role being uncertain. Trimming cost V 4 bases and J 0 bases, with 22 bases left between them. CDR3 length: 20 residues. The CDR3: CASSLRRLASPYSGANVLTF. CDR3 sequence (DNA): TGCGCCAGCAGTCTGCGAAGGCTAGCGTCGCCTTACTCTGGGGCCAACGTCCTGACTTTC.

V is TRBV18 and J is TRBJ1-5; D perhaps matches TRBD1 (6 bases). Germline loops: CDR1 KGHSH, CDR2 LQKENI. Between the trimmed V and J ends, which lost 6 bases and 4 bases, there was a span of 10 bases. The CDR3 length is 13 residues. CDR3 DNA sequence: TGTGCCAGCTCGCTCGACAGGAATCAGCCCCAGCATTTT. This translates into CASSLDRNQPQHF.

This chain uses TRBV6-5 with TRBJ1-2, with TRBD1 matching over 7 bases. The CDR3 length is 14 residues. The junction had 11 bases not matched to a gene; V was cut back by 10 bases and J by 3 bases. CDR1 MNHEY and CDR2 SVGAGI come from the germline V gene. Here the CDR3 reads CATRGGDSDYGYTF. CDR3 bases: TGTGCCACCAGGGGTGGGGACAGCGACTATGGCTACACCTTC.

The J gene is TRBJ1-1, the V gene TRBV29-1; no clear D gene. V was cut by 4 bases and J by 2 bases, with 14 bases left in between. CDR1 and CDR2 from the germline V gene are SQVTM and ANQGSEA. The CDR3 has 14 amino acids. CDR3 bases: TGCAGCGTTGTTGTGGGCAGGAAAAACACTGAAGCTTTCTTT. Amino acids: CSVVVGRKNTEAFF.

CDR3 coding DNA: TGCGCCAGCAGCTTAGGACAGGGCTACAATGAGCAGTTCTTC. Its translation: CASSLGQGYNEQFF. The chain links TRBV5-1 to TRBJ2-1; 8 bases are a match to TRBD1. CDR1 is SGHRS and CDR2 is YFSETQ in the germline V gene. This CDR3 spans 14 amino acids. The V segment lost 2 bases and the J segment 3 bases; nucleotides outside the gene matches: 1.

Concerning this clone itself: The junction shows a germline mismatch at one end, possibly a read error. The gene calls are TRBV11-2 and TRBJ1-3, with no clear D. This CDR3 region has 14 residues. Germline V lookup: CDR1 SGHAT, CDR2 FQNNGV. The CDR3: CASSSIGSRNTIYF. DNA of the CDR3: TGTGCCAGCAGCTCAATTGGCTCTAGAAACACCATATATTTT.

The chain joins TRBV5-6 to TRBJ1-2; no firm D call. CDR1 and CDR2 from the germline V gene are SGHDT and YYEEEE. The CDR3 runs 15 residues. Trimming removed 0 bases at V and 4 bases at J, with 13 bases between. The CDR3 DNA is TGTGCCAGCAGCTTGGGCATGGCACCAGTCTATGGCTACACCTTC. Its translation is CASSLGMAPVYGYTF.

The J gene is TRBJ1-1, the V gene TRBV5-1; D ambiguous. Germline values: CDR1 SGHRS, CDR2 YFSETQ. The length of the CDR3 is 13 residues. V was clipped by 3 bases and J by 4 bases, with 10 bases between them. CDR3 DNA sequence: TGCGCCAGCAGCTGGAGCGATAGCACTGAAGCTTTCTTT. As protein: CASSWSDSTEAFF. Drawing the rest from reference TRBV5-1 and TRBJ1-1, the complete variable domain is KAGVTQTPRYLIKTRGQQVTLSCSPISGHRSVSWYQQTPGQGLQFLFEYFSETQRNKGNFPGRFSGRQFSNSRSEMNVSTLELGDSALYLCASSWSDSTEAFFGQGTRLTVV.